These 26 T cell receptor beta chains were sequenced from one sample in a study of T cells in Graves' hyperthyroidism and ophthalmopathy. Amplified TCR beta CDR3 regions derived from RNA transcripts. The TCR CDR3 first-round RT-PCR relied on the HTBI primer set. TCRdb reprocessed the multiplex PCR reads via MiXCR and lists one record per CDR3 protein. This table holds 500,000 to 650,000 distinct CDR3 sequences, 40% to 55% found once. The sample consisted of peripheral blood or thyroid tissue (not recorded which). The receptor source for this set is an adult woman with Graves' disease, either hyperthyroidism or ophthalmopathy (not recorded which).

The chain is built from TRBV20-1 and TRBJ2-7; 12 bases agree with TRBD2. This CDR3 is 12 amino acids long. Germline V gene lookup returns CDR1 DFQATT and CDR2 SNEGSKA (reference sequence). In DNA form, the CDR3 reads TGCAGGACTAGCGGGAGCTCCTACGAGCAGTACTTC. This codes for CRTSGSSYEQYF.

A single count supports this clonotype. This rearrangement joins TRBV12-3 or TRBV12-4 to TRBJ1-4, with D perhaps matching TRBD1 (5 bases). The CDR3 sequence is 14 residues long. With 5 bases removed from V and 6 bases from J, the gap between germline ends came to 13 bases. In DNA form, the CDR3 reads TGTGCCAGCAGTCAGACAGACCTCTATGAAAAACTGTTTTTT. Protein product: CASSQTDLYEKLFF.

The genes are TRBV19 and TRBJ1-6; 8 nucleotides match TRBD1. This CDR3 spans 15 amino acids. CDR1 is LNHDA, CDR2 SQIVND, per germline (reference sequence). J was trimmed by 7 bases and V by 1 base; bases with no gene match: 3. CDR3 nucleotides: TGTGCCAGTAGTATAGGGGACAGGCCGAATTCACCCCTCCACTTT. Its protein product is CASSIGDRPNSPLHF.

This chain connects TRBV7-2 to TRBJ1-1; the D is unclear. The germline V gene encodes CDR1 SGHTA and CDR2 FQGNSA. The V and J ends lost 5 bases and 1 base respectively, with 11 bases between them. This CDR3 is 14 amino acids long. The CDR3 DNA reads TGTGCCAGCAGCCCTGGGAAGAGGAACACTGAAGCTTTCTTT. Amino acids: CASSPGKRNTEAFF.

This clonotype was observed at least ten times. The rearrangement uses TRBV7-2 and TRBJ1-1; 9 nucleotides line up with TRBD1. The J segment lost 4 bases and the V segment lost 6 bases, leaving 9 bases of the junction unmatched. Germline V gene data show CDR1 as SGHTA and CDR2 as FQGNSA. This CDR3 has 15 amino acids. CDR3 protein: CASSRIQGASTEAFF. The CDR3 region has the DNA TGTGCCAGCAGTCGAATACAGGGGGCGAGCACTGAAGCTTTCTTT.

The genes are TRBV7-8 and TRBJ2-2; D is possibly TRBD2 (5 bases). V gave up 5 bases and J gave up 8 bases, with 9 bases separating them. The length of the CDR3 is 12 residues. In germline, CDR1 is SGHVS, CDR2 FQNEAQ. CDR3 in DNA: TGTGCCAGCAGCCTCCCGGGAGGGGAGCTGTTTTTT. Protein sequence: CASSLPGGELFF.

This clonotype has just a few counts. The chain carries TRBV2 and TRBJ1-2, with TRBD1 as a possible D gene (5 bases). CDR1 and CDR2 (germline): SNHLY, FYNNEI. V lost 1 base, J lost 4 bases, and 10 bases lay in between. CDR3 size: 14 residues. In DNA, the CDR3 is TGTGCCAGCAGTGAAGGGGGCACTGGCTATGGCTACACCTTC. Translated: CASSEGGTGYGYTF.

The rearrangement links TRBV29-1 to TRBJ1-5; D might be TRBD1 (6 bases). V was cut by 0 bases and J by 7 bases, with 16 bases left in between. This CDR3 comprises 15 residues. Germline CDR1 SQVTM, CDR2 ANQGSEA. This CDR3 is CSVEDPEGEGQPQHF. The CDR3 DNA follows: TGCAGCGTTGAAGATCCGGAGGGGGAGGGGCAGCCCCAGCATTTT.

The CDR3 region has the DNA TGTGCCAGTAGTGTCGGACTATTAGACACCGGGGAGCTGTTTTTT. It translates to CASSVGLLDTGELFF. The J gene is TRBJ2-2, the V gene TRBV19; D may be TRBD2 (6 bases). The CDR3 covers 15 residues. The germline gives CDR1 LNHDA, CDR2 SQIVND (reference sequence). Deletions cut 5 bases from V and 3 bases from J, with 13 bases between.

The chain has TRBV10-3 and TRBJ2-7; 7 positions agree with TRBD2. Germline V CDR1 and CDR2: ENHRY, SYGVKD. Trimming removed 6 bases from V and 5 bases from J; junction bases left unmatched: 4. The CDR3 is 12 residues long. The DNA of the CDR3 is TGTGCCATCAGGGGAGGGCCCAACGAGCAGTACTTC. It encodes CAIRGGPNEQYF.

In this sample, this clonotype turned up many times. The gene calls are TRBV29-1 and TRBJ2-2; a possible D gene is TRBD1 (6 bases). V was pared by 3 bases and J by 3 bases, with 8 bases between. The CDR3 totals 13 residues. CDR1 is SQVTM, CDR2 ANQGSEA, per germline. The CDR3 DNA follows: TGCAGCGTTGACAGGGGTCACACCGGGGAGCTGTTTTTT. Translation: CSVDRGHTGELFF.

As DNA, the CDR3 is TGTGCCATCAGTTCGGTCTACGAGCAGTACTTC. Encoded protein: CAISSVYEQYF. The V call is TRBV10-3, the J call TRBJ2-7; D unclear. Germline V lookup: CDR1 ENHRY, CDR2 SYGVKD. Trimming left V 5 bases short and J 3 bases short, with 5 bases between. This CDR3 contains 11 residues.

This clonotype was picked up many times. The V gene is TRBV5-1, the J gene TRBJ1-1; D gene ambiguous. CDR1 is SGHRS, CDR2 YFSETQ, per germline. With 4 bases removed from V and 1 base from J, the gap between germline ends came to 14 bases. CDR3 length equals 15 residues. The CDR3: CASSPLGSSNTEAFF. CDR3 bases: TGCGCCAGCAGCCCCCTAGGAAGTTCGAACACTGAAGCTTTCTTT.

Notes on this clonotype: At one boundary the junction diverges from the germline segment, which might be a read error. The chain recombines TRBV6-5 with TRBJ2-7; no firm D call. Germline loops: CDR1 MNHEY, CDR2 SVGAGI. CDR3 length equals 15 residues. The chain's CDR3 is CTSSSQPQGKYEQYF. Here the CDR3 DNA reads TGTACCAGCAGCTCCCAACCACAAGGGAAGTACGAGCAGTACTTC.

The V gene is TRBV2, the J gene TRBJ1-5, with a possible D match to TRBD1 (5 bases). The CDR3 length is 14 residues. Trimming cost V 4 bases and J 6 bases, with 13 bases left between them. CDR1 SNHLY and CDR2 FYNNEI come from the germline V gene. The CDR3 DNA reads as TGTGCCAGCAGTGTTTCAGGGCTCGGTCAGCCCCAGCATTTT. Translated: CASSVSGLGQPQHF.

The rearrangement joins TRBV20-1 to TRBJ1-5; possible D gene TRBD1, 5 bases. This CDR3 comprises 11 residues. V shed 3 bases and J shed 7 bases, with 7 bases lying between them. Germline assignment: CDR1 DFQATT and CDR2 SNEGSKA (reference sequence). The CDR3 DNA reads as TGCAGTGCTAGGGGGCTCCAGCCCCAGCATTTT. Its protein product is CSARGLQPQHF.

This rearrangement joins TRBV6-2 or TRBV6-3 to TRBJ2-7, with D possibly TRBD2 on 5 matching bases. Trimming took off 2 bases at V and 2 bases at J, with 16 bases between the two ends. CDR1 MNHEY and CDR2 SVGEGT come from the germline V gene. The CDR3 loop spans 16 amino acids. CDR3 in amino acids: CASSYIEGSTTYEQYF. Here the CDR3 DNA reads TGTGCCAGCAGTTACATTGAGGGATCTACCACCTACGAGCAGTACTTC.

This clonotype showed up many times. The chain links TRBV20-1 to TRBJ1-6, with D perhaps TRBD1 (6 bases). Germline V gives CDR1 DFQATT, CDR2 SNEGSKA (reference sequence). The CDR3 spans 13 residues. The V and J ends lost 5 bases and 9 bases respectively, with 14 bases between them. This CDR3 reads CSAYRPGVSPLHF. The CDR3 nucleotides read TGCAGTGCTTATAGGCCAGGGGTTTCACCCCTCCACTTT.

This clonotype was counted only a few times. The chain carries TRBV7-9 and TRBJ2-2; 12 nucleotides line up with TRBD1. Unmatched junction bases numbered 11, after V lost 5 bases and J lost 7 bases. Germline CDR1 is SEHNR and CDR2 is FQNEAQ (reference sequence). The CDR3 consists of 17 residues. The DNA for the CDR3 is TGTGCCAGCAGCCACCGGGACAGGGGGCTTCAGGGCGGGGAGCTGTTTTTT. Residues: CASSHRDRGLQGGELFF.

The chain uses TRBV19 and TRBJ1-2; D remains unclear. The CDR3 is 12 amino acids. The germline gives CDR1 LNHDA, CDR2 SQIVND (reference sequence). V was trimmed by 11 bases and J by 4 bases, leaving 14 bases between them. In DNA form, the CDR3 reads TGTGCCTGGAGTCGGCAGATCTATGGCTACACCTTC. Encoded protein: CAWSRQIYGYTF.

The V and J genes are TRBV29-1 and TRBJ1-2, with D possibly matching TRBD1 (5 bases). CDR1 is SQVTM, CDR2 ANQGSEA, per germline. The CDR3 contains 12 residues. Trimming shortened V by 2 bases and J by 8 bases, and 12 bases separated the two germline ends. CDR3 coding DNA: TGCAGCGTTGAACGAGGGGAGTCGGGCTACACCTTC. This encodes CSVERGESGYTF.

The CDR3 here is CSVEVYTNTEAFF. Here the CDR3 DNA reads TGCAGCGTTGAAGTCTACACGAACACTGAAGCTTTCTTT. The chain couples TRBV29-1 to TRBJ1-1; no reliable D call. CDR1 and CDR2 (germline): SQVTM, ANQGSEA. Trimming left V 1 base short and J 1 base short, with 7 bases between. The CDR3 totals 13 residues. Based on the CDR3 plus reference TRBV29-1 and TRBJ1-1, the full variable domain is SAVISQKPSRDICQRGTSLTIQCQVDSQVTMMFWYRQQPGQSLTLIATANQGSEATYESGFVIDKFPISRPNLTFSTLTVSNMSPEDSSIYLCSVEVYTNTEAFFGQGTRLTVV.

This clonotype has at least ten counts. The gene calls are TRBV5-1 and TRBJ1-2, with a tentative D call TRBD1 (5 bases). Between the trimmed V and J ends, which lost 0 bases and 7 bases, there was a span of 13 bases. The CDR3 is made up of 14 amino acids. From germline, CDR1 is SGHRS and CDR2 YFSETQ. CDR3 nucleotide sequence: TGCGCCAGCAGCTTGGAAGGGGCAAGGAGTGGCTACACCTTC. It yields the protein CASSLEGARSGYTF.

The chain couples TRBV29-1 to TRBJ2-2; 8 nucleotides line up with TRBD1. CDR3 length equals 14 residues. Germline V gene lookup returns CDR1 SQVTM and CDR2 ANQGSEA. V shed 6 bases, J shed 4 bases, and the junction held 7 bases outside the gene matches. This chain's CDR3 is CSVQPTGGTGELFF. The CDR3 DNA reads TGCAGCGTCCAACCCACAGGGGGCACCGGGGAGCTGTTTTTT.

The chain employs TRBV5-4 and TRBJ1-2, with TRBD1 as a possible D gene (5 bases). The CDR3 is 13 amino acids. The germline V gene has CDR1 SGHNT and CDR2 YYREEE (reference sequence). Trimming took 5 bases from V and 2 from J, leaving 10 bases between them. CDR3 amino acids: CASRHRDNYGYTF. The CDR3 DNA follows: TGTGCCAGCAGACACCGGGACAACTATGGCTACACCTTC. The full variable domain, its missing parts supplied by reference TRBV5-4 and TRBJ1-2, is ETGVTQSPTHLIKTRGQQVTLRCSSQSGHNTVSWYQQALGQGPQFIFQYYREEENGRGNFPPRFSGLQFPNYSSELNVNALELDDSALYLCASRHRDNYGYTFGSGTRLTVV.

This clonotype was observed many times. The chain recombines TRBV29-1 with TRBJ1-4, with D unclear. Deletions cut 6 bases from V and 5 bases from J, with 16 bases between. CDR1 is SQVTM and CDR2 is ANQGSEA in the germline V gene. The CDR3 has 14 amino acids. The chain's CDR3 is CSVPSGATNEKLFF. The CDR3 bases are TGCAGCGTCCCCTCGGGAGCTACCAATGAAAAACTGTTTTTT.